This T cell receptor (beta chain) was obtained from a study of patients and donors after allogeneic stem cell transplantation. MiXCR was run by TCRdb on the RT-PCR reads, yielding one entry per CDR3 protein. The sample holds around 200,000 distinct CDR3 sequences, about 38% seen once. Trimming cost V 5 bases and J 6 bases; bases outside gene matches: 15. The CDR3 spans 17 residues. Germline V lookup: CDR1 MNHEY, CDR2 SMNVEV (reference sequence). The TCR sequence derives from a human donor who was either an allogeneic HSCT recipient or a stem cell or donor lymphocyte infusion donor (not recorded which). It is not recorded whose cells these are; they may come from a transplant donor. Sequencing input: blood, either unsorted or a sorted T cell fraction (not recorded which). The chain employs TRBV27 and TRBJ2-1, with TRBD2 matching 8 bases. CDR3 DNA: TGTGCCAGCAGTCCGTTTGGGAGGGAGCGGGGGATCAATGAGCAGTTCTTC. Translation: CASSPFGRERGINEQFF.